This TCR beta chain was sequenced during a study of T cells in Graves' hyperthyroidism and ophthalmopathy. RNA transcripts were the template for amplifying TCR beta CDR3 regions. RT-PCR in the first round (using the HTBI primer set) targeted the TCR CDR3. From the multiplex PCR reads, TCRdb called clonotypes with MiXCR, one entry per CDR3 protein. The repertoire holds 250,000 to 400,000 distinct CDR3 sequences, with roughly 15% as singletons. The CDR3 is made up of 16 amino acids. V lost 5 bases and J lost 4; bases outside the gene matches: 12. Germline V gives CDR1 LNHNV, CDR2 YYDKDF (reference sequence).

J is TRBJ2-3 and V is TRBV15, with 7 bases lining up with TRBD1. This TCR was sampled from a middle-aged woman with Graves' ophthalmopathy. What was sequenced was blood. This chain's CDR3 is CATSHVRAGGADTQYF. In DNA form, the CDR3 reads TGTGCCACCAGCCACGTTCGGGCAGGGGGAGCAGATACGCAGTATTTT. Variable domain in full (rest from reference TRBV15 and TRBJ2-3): DAMVIQNPRYQVTQFGKPVTLSCSQTLNHNVMYWYQQKSSQAPKLLFHYYDKDFNNEADTPDNFQSRRPNTSFCFLDIRSPGLGDTAMYLCATSHVRAGGADTQYFGPGTRLTVL.